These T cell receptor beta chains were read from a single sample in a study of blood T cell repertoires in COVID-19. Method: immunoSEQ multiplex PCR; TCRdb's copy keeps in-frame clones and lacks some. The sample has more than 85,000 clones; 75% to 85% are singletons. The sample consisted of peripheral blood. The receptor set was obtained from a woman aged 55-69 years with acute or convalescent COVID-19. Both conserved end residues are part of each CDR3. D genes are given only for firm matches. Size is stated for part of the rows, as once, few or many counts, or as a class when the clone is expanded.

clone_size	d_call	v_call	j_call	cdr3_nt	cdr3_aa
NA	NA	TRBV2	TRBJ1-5	TGTGCCAGCATGGGAGGGTTAGGGCAGCCCCAGCATTTT	CASMGGLGQPQHF
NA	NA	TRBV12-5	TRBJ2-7	TGTGCTAGTGGTCCCCACCGGGGGGAGCAGTACTTC	CASGPHRGEQYF
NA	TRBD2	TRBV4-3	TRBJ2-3	TGCGCCAGCAGGCTTGTTGCGGGGGGGGCCACAGATACGCAGTATTTT	CASRLVAGGATDTQYF
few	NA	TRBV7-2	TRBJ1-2	TGTGCCAGCAGTCCTACCCCTCCGGACAGACGCTATGGCTACACCTTC	CASSPTPPDRRYGYTF
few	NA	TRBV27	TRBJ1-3	TGTGCCAGCAGCCCGGACGGAGGCTCTGGAAACACCATATATTTT	CASSPDGGSGNTIYF
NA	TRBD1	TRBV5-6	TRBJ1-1	TGTGCCAGCAGCTCCCGGGACAGGGGTACTGAAGCTTTCTTT	CASSSRDRGTEAFF
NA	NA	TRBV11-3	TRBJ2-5	TGTGCCAGCAGCGCAACAGGGGCGGGGGGTGAGACCCAGTACTTC	CASSATGAGGETQYF
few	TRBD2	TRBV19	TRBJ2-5	TGTGCCAGTAGTCCCACGGGGGGGCAGGGGACCCAGTACTTC	CASSPTGGQGTQYF
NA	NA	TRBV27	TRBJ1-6	TGTGCCAGCAAATCAACTACAGGGAGTAATTCACCCCTCCACTTT	CASKSTTGSNSPLHF
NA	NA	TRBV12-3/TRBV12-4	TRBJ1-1	TGTGCCAGCAGTTTTTCGGCTGAAGCTTTCTTT	CASSFSAEAFF
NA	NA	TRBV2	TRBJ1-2	TGTGCCAGCCGCAGGGGCCCCGGGGACGGCTACACCTTC	CASRRGPGDGYTF
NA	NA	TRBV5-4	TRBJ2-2	TGTGCCAGCAGCTTGGCCGGGGTAGACGGGGAGCTGTTTTTT	CASSLAGVDGELFF
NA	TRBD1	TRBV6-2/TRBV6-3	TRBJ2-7	TGTGCCAGCAGCGGGACAGGGGGCGGTGAAGTCGACGAGCAGTACTTC	CASSGTGGGEVDEQYF
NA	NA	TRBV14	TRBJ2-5	TGTGCCAGCAGCCAAGGTATAGGGGGTCAGGCCGAGACCCAGTACTTC	CASSQGIGGQAETQYF
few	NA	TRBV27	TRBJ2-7	TGTGCCAGCAGTTTATGGGGCGGGAAAGAGCAGTACTTC	CASSLWGGKEQYF
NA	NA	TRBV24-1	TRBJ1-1	TGTGCCACCAGTGAGGGGGGGACGGAGGCCGTGGGGGCTTTCTTT	CATSEGGTEAVGAFF
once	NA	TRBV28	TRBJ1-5	TGTGCCAGCAGTTCCCCCCGGACACTGGATCAGCCCCAGCATTTT	CASSSPRTLDQPQHF
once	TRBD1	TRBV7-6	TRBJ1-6	TGTGCCAGCAGCTCCCGGGACAGGGGCTATAATTCACCCCTCCACTTT	CASSSRDRGYNSPLHF
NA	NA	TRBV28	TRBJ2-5	TGTGCCAGCAGTTTAGGGGGCGTGGGCGAGACGCAAGAGACCCAGTACTTC	CASSLGGVGETQETQYF
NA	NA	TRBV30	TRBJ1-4	TGTGCCTGGAGTGAGCCGACGGGAGATAATGAAAAACTGTTTTTT	CAWSEPTGDNEKLFF
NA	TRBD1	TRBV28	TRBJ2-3	TGTGCCAGCAGGAGCCCCGGGACAGGGGCGAAAGATACGCAGTATTTT	CASRSPGTGAKDTQYF
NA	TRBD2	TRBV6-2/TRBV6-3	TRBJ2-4	TGTGCCAGCAGTCCCCGACTAGCGGGGGGTAACATTCAGTACTTC	CASSPRLAGGNIQYF
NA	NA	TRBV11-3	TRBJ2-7	TGTGCCAGCAGCTTAGATTGGCGCGGAGGCTCCTACGAGCAGTACTTC	CASSLDWRGGSYEQYF
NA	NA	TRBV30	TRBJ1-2	TGTGCCTGGAGGGCGCCGGGGGATGGCTACACCTTC	CAWRAPGDGYTF
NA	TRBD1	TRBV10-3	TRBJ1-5	TGTGCCACTTCCGGGACAGGGGCCCCGACAGATCAGCCCCAGCATTTT	CATSGTGAPTDQPQHF
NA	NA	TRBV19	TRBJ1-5	TGTGCCAGTAGACAAAAAAGGACACAGCCCCAGCATTTT	CASRQKRTQPQHF
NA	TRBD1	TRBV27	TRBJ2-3	TGTGCCAGCAGTTGGGGGACAGGAGGTAGAGATACGCAGTATTTT	CASSWGTGGRDTQYF
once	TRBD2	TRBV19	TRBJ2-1	TGTGCCAGTAGTACACTAGCGGGGGGGGCCCAGGCTGAGCAGTTCTTC	CASSTLAGGAQAEQFF
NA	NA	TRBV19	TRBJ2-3	TGTGCCAGTACAAGGGGAGGTACGGGTGGAGATACGCAGTATTTT	CASTRGGTGGDTQYF
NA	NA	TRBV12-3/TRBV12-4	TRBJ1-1	TGTGCCAGCAGCCTAGGCAAGACTGAAGCTTTCTTT	CASSLGKTEAFF
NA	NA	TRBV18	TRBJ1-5	TGTGCCAGCTCACCGGGGCAGCCTGTGCCCCAGCATTTT	CASSPGQPVPQHF
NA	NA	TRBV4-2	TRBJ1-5	TGTGCCAGCAGCCAAGACGCAGGGGCGATGCGCAATCAGCCCCAGCATTTT	CASSQDAGAMRNQPQHF
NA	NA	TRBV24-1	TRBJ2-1	TGTGCCACCACCGGTAGCGCCCAAGACAATGAGCAGTTCTTC	CATTGSAQDNEQFF
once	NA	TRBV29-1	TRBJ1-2	TGCAGCGTTGCCCCCGAGACAGCAGTCTATGGCTACACCTTC	CSVAPETAVYGYTF
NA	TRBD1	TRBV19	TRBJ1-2	TGTGCCAGTAGCCAACAGGGGAACTATGGCTACACCTTC	CASSQQGNYGYTF
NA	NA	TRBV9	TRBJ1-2	TGTGCCAGCAGCCTACCAGGGATTTTTGTCGGCTACACCTTC	CASSLPGIFVGYTF
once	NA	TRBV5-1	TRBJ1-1	TGCGCCAGCAGCTTGATGCAGGAGAACACTGAAGCTTTCTTT	CASSLMQENTEAFF
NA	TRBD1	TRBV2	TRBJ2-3	TGTGCCAGCAGTGAGGGACAGGGAGCAGATACGCAGTATTTT	CASSEGQGADTQYF
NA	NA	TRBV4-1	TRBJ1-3	TGCGCCAGCAGCCTCACAGGAACGAGGGGAAACACCATATATTTT	CASSLTGTRGNTIYF
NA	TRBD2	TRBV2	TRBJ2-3	TGTGCCAGCAAACTCCCCAGCGGGGGGGCTGCAGATACGCAGTATTTT	CASKLPSGGAADTQYF
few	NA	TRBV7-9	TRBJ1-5	TGTGCCAGCAGCTTTTCAGGGGACAATCAGCCCCAGCATTTT	CASSFSGDNQPQHF